The rows below give T cell receptor beta chains drawn from one sample of a study of blood T cell repertoires in COVID-19. TCRdb's table, derived via immunoSEQ multiplex PCR, lists solely in-frame clones and lacks some. Of roughly 78,000 clones in the sample, about 89% are singletons; the top ten hold less than 0.65%. Sequencing was done on a sample of peripheral blood. These receptors originate from a man in his sixties with acute or convalescent COVID-19. The CDR3 runs from the conserved cysteine through the conserved F or W. Fields, in order: clone size, J gene, V gene, D gene, CDR3 DNA, CDR3 protein. The D gene is left open where the match is weak. For some rows the clone size is stated as once, few or many, or as a class when expanded; others skip it.

NA TRBJ1-4 TRBV5-8 NA TGTGCCAGCAGCTTGCAGGGGACCACTAATGAAAAACTGTTTTTT CASSLQGTTNEKLFF
NA TRBJ2-2 TRBV25-1 NA TGTGCCAGCAGTCCCAGGGGTGTCACCGGGGAGCTGTTTTTT CASSPRGVTGELFF
NA TRBJ1-1 TRBV21-1 NA TGTGCCAGCAGCAAAGCGGGACAGGGGGAGCCCATCACTGAAGCTTTCTTT CASSKAGQGEPITEAFF
NA TRBJ2-2 TRBV7-6 NA TGTGCCAGCACCTCCGTTAGGGGGACAACGAACACCGGGGAGCTGTTTTTT CASTSVRGTTNTGELFF
once TRBJ2-1 TRBV7-3 NA TGTGCCAGCAGCTTAACCCCGGGGGGCCACAATGAGCAGTTCTTC CASSLTPGGHNEQFF
NA TRBJ1-4 TRBV11-3 NA TGTGCCAGCAGCTTAGATCAGGCCTCAACTAATGAAAAACTGTTTTTT CASSLDQASTNEKLFF
NA TRBJ2-1 TRBV7-3 TRBD2 TGTGCCAGCAGCTTAATGGCGGGAGTGGCATACAATGAGCAGTTCTTC CASSLMAGVAYNEQFF
NA TRBJ1-2 TRBV29-1 NA TGCAGCGTTGAAGGGGGGAGGGGAGGCTACACCTTC CSVEGGRGGYTF
NA TRBJ1-5 TRBV6-5 TRBD1 TGTGCCAGCAATGGACAGGGGAATAGCAATCAGCCCCAGCATTTT CASNGQGNSNQPQHF
NA TRBJ2-1 TRBV25-1 NA TGTGCCAGCAGTGTACAGGGCTCGGGTGAGCAGTTCTTC CASSVQGSGEQFF
NA TRBJ2-3 TRBV5-1 TRBD2 TGCGCCAGCAGCTTGGCCATGCGGGGGGACCGCACAGATACGCAGTATTTT CASSLAMRGDRTDTQYF
NA TRBJ1-5 TRBV12-3/TRBV12-4 TRBD1 TGTGCCAGCAGCAGACAGGGTAATCAGCCCCAGCATTTT CASSRQGNQPQHF
NA TRBJ2-7 TRBV5-1 NA TGCGCCAGCAGCTTGTCAGGGCCAGTATACGAGCAGTACTTC CASSLSGPVYEQYF
NA TRBJ2-5 TRBV2 TRBD2 TGTGCCAGCACACAGGGACTAGCGGGGGGACAAGAGACCCAGTACTTC CASTQGLAGGQETQYF
NA TRBJ2-5 TRBV24-1 NA TGTGCCACCAGTGATCTCCCCCAGGGGCCGTCTATTGTAGAGACCCAGTACTTC CATSDLPQGPSIVETQYF
NA TRBJ1-1 TRBV5-4 TRBD1 TGTGCCAGCAGCCCCGGGGACAGGGTCACTGAAGCTTTCTTT CASSPGDRVTEAFF
NA TRBJ1-3 TRBV2 NA TGTGCCAGCAGGCCCGACAGGTTCGGAAACACCATATATTTT CASRPDRFGNTIYF
NA TRBJ2-1 TRBV4-1 TRBD1 TGCGCCAGCAGCCAGCAAGAGGGGACAGGGGGTTACAATGAGCAGTTCTTC CASSQQEGTGGYNEQFF
few TRBJ1-2 TRBV6-1 TRBD1 TGTGCCAGCAGTGTCCTTCCGGGACAGGGGACCTATGGCTACACCTTC CASSVLPGQGTYGYTF
NA TRBJ2-2 TRBV5-1 TRBD2 TGCGCCAGCAGCCCCTCCAGCGGGGGGTCGTCCGGCGGGGAGCTGTTTTTT CASSPSSGGSSGGELFF
once TRBJ2-1 TRBV9 TRBD2 TGTGCCAGCAGCGCTCGGACTAGCGGGGTCCCCAACAATGAGCAGTTCTTC CASSARTSGVPNNEQFF
NA TRBJ2-5 TRBV7-9 TRBD2 TGTGCCAGCAGCTCTACAAGCGGGAGGCCCTCGGAGACCCAGTACTTC CASSSTSGRPSETQYF
NA TRBJ2-5 TRBV13 TRBD1 TGTGCCAGCAGTCTCCCCGGGACAGAAGAGACCCAGTACTTC CASSLPGTEETQYF